This entry lists 16 T cell receptor beta chains sequenced from one sample in a study of cytomegalovirus exposure and HLA in healthy donors. The study ran its PCR with 60 Vbeta and 13 Jbeta primers. Measured with immunoSEQ multiplex PCR; TCRdb has only the in-frame clones, and not every one. The sample comprises some 150,000 clones, 80% of which are singletons, and under 6% rests with the top ten. Sequenced: PBMCs. These TCRs come from a young man in good health and CMV-seronegative.

V usage is TRBV7-9 and J usage is TRBJ1-2; 8 bases align to TRBD1. This CDR3 is built from 15 residues. V dropped 5 bases and J dropped 4; count of bases not matched to a gene: 9. Germline-derived CDR1 and CDR2 are SEHNR and FQNEAQ (reference sequence). The DNA of the CDR3 is TGTGCCAGCAGCCCCAACAGGGGGGTAAGCTATGGCTACACCTTC. It encodes CASSPNRGVSYGYTF.

The chain is built from TRBV28 and TRBJ2-1, with 10 nucleotides matching TRBD2. Germline V gene sequence: CDR1 MDHEN, CDR2 SYDVKM. The junction had 7 bases not matched to a gene; V was cut back by 4 bases and J by 4 bases. CDR3 length: 16 residues. The CDR3 nucleotides are TGTGCCAGCAGTTCCCTGACTAGCGGGTTTTACAATGAGCAGTTCTTC. Translated: CASSSLTSGFYNEQFF.

The chain combines TRBV7-9 with TRBJ1-4; D possibly corresponds to TRBD1 (5 bases). Trimming removed 6 bases at V and 7 bases at J, with 18 bases between. The germline V gene encodes CDR1 SEHNR and CDR2 FQNEAQ (reference sequence). The CDR3 is 15 residues long. In DNA form, the CDR3 reads TGTGCCAGCAGACGTTCACGGGGGGGAGGTGAAAAACTGTTTTTT. It translates to CASRRSRGGGEKLFF.

The chain carries TRBV19 and TRBJ1-6, with 7 bases lining up with TRBD1. The V and J ends lost 5 bases and 9 bases, in that order; junction bases with no gene match: 7. CDR1 and CDR2 from the germline V gene are LNHDA and SQIVND (reference sequence). This CDR3 comprises 14 residues. CDR3: CASSGTGEGSPLHF. DNA for the CDR3: TGTGCCAGTAGTGGAACAGGGGAAGGTTCACCCCTCCACTTT.

The J gene is TRBJ2-2, the V gene TRBV10-3, with no clear D. This CDR3 is 11 amino acids long. Between the trimmed V and J ends, which lost 4 bases and 7 bases, there was a span of 4 bases. Germline CDR1 and CDR2: ENHRY and SYGVKD. CDR3 sequence reads: CAISVNGELFF. CDR3 nucleotides: TGTGCCATCAGTGTTAACGGGGAGCTGTTTTTT.

V is TRBV6-6 and J is TRBJ1-4; D uncertain. V dropped 2 bases and J dropped 3 bases, with 4 bases sitting between them. CDR1 MNHNY and CDR2 SVGAGI come from the germline V gene (reference sequence). The CDR3 has 13 amino acids. The CDR3 nucleotides read TGTGCCAGCAGTTACGTCGCTAATGAAAAACTGTTTTTT. Its translation: CASSYVANEKLFF.

V usage is TRBV28 and J usage is TRBJ1-4, with TRBD1 as a possible D gene (5 bases). Germline loops: CDR1 MDHEN, CDR2 SYDVKM. The V end lost 5 bases, the J end lost 2 bases, and 12 bases lay between the germline ends. CDR3 length: 15 residues. The CDR3 coding sequence is TGTGCCAGCAGTGCTTCAGGGCCGACTAATGAAAAACTGTTTTTT. Its protein is CASSASGPTNEKLFF.

The count of this clone is one. The genes are TRBV19 and TRBJ1-2; a weak D match, TRBD1 (5 bases). There are 14 residues in the CDR3. The V end was cut by 2 bases, the J end by 6 bases, with 13 bases between. Germline V gives CDR1 LNHDA, CDR2 SQIVND (reference sequence). This chain's CDR3 is CASSIIQAEDGYTF. The CDR3 DNA follows: TGTGCCAGTAGTATAATACAGGCTGAAGATGGCTACACCTTC.

This chain connects TRBV19 to TRBJ1-1; D is possibly TRBD1 (5 bases). CDR1 and CDR2 (germline): LNHDA, SQIVND (reference sequence). The V end was cut by 3 bases, the J end by 3 bases, with 8 bases between. CDR3 length: 13 amino acids. The CDR3 region has the DNA TGTGCCAGTAGTATGCGGGGCGACACTGAAGCTTTCTTT. Encoded protein: CASSMRGDTEAFF.

This clone turned up a few times. This sequence joins TRBV4-2 and TRBJ1-1; D may be TRBD1 (5 bases). CDR1 and CDR2 (germline): LGHNA, YNFKEQ. V was trimmed by 5 bases and J by 1 base, leaving 14 bases between them. The CDR3 contains 15 residues. The CDR3 loop reads CASSDRTGKNTEAFF. In nucleotides, the CDR3 is TGTGCCAGCAGCGACCGAACAGGAAAGAACACTGAAGCTTTCTTT.

This rearrangement joins TRBV9 to TRBJ2-5; D ambiguous. Germline CDR1 SGDLS, CDR2 YYNGEE. The CDR3 totals 12 residues. Trimming shortened V by 0 bases and J by 3 bases, and 3 bases separated the two germline ends. The CDR3 region has the DNA TGTGCCAGCAGCGTAGTAGAAGAGACCCAGTACTTC. Translation: CASSVVEETQYF.

This chain uses TRBV7-2 with TRBJ2-3; tentatively, D is TRBD2 (6 bases). Deletions cut 6 bases from V and 4 bases from J, with 11 bases between. The CDR3 is 13 residues long. Germline lookup yields CDR1 SGHTA and CDR2 FQGNSA. The DNA for the CDR3 is TGTGCCAGCAGTGCGGGAACGGCAGATACGCAGTATTTT. It is translated as CASSAGTADTQYF.

CDR3 loop: CASSYPGLVRYEQYF. CDR3 nucleotide sequence: TGTGCCAGCAGCTACCCGGGACTAGTTCGCTACGAGCAGTACTTC. V is TRBV7-2 and J is TRBJ2-7; TRBD2 agrees at 8 bases. Per germline, CDR1 SGHTA and CDR2 FQGNSA. Trimming removed 4 bases from V and 3 bases from J; junction bases left unmatched: 8. CDR3 length: 15 amino acids.

The rearrangement joins TRBV9 to TRBJ2-3; TRBD1 matches at 7 bases. V lost 4 bases to trimming and J lost 4 bases; unmatched junction nucleotides: 12. Germline V lookup: CDR1 SGDLS, CDR2 YYNGEE. This CDR3 comprises 16 residues. DNA for the CDR3: TGTGCCAGCAGCCCCGGGGTAGGGCAGGGGGCAGATACGCAGTATTTT. This translates into CASSPGVGQGADTQYF. The whole variable domain, filled in from reference TRBV9 and TRBJ2-3, reads DSGVTQTPKHLITATGQRVTLRCSPRSGDLSVYWYQQSLDQGLQFLIQYYNGEERAKGNILERFSAQQFPDLHSELNLSSLELGDSALYFCASSPGVGQGADTQYFGPGTRLTVL.

The V gene is TRBV11-2, the J gene TRBJ1-5; 9 bases fit TRBD1. The CDR3 is made up of 14 amino acids. Germline V gene sequence: CDR1 SGHAT, CDR2 FQNNGV. V lost 5 bases to trimming and J lost 5 bases; unmatched junction nucleotides: 4. The DNA of the CDR3 is TGTGCCAGCAGCAGGGACAGGGCGGATCAGCCCCAGCATTTT. The encoded protein is CASSRDRADQPQHF. The variable domain in full, completed from reference TRBV11-2 and TRBJ1-5, reads EAGVAQSPRYKIIEKRQSVAFWCNPISGHATLYWYQQILGQGPKLLIQFQNNGVVDDSQLPKDRFSAERLKGVDSTLKIQPAKLEDSAVYLCASSRDRADQPQHFGDGTRLSIL.

The rearrangement joins TRBV9 to TRBJ2-1, with D possibly matching TRBD1 (5 bases). The length of the CDR3 is 14 residues. The germline V gene has CDR1 SGDLS and CDR2 YYNGEE. V was pared by 3 bases and J by 4 bases, with 11 bases between. The CDR3 loop reads CASSGIQEYNEQFF. CDR3 sequence (DNA): TGTGCCAGCAGCGGAATACAGGAATACAATGAGCAGTTCTTC.